These 29 T cell receptor beta chains originate from one sample sequenced in a study of shared clonotypes between healthy human individuals. Assay used: immunoSEQ multiplex PCR; TCRdb lists only in-frame clones, some missing. The repertoire has approximately 1,500,000 clones, roughly 95% of them found once; the top ten carry approximately 1.2%. Sequenced input: naive CD4+ T cells sorted from blood. The subset denotes: CD45RA+ positively selected. These receptors were collected from a young man in good health.

The V and J genes are TRBV7-8 and TRBJ2-5; D is unclear. V lost 5 bases to trimming and J lost 1 base, with 17 bases between them. The germline V gene has CDR1 SGHVS and CDR2 FQNEAQ. CDR3 length: 16 amino acids. CDR3 in DNA: TGTGCCAGCAGCCGAAGTGTCTCCATTATCCAAGAGACCCAGTACTTC. Its protein product is CASSRSVSIIQETQYF.

On this clone itself: The same CDR3 also results from other DNA sequences found in this sample. The chain is built from TRBV6-1 and TRBJ2-2; D is possibly TRBD1 (6 bases). Germline loops: CDR1 MNHNS, CDR2 SASEGT. V was trimmed by 7 bases and J by 0 bases, leaving 9 bases between them. This CDR3 comprises 14 residues. DNA for the CDR3: TGTGCCAGCAAACAGGGAACGAACACCGGGGAGCTGTTTTTT. This sequence encodes CASKQGTNTGELFF.

The rearrangement links TRBV7-9 to TRBJ1-2; maybe TRBD1 (6 bases). The V and J ends lost 1 base and 2 bases respectively, with 11 bases between them. The germline V gene encodes CDR1 SEHNR and CDR2 FQNEAQ (reference sequence). CDR3 length: 15 amino acids. The CDR3 reads CASSLGTVPNYGYTF. CDR3 in DNA: TGTGCCAGCAGCTTAGGGACAGTTCCCAACTATGGCTACACCTTC.

The J gene is TRBJ2-4, the V gene TRBV19, with a weak D call TRBD1 (5 bases). The CDR3 covers 16 residues. From germline, CDR1 is LNHDA and CDR2 SQIVND (reference sequence). V lost 6 bases and J 0 bases, leaving 15 bases between the germline ends. The DNA for the CDR3 is TGTGCCAGTAGACCGACAGTACTACTAGCCAAAAACATTCAGTACTTC. Amino acid sequence: CASRPTVLLAKNIQYF.

The chain employs TRBV7-6 and TRBJ1-1, with 8 positions matching TRBD1. CDR3 length equals 15 residues. V dropped 2 bases and J dropped 8; count of bases not matched to a gene: 10. Germline loops: CDR1 SGHVS, CDR2 FNYEAQ. In DNA, the CDR3 is TGTGCCAGCAGCTTATCTCCAGGGGGCGGTGAGGAAGCTTTCTTT. Translating it yields CASSLSPGGGEEAFF. The full variable domain, completed using reference TRBV7-6 and TRBJ1-1, is GAGVSQSPRYKVTKRGQDVALRCDPISGHVSLYWYRQALGQGPEFLTYFNYEAQQDKSGLPNDRFSAERPEGSISTLTIQRTEQRDSAMYRCASSLSPGGGEEAFFGQGTRLTVV.

The chain has TRBV6-5 and TRBJ1-3, with D perhaps TRBD1 (6 bases). Trimming left V 6 bases short and J 0 bases short, with 9 bases between. CDR1 is MNHEY and CDR2 is SVGAGI in the germline V gene. This CDR3 region has 14 residues. Written as DNA, the CDR3 is TGTGCCAGCAGGGACAGTGGCTCTGGAAACACCATATATTTT. Protein: CASRDSGSGNTIYF.

In the case of this clone: An end of the junction does not agree with germline; a read error may underlie this. The rearrangement joins TRBV2 to TRBJ2-7, with TRBD1 matching 7 bases. Per the germline V gene, CDR1 is SNHLY and CDR2 is FYNNEI. The CDR3 has 15 amino acids. The CDR3 sequence: CASTLDRSSPYEQYF. CDR3 bases: TGTGCCAGCACTTTGGACAGGTCAAGTCCCTACGAGCAGTATTTC.

The chain has TRBV29-1 and TRBJ2-5; 8 bases agree with TRBD1. The germline CDR1 and CDR2 sequences are SQVTM and ANQGSEA. CDR3 size: 14 residues. The junction had 11 bases not matched to a gene; V was cut back by 6 bases and J by 5 bases. The CDR3 sequence: CSVSPGQVKETQYF. DNA for the CDR3: TGCAGCGTCTCACCGGGACAGGTGAAGGAGACCCAGTACTTC.

The chain is built from TRBV10-3 and TRBJ1-3; no clear D. CDR1 is ENHRY, CDR2 SYGVKD, per germline. The length of the CDR3 is 11 residues. The V and J ends lost 8 bases and 7 bases respectively, with 9 bases between them. The CDR3 bases are TGTGCCATCTCGGTGGGGAACACCATATATTTT. This translates into CAISVGNTIYF.

J is TRBJ2-1 and V is TRBV15; D call uncertain. The CDR3 covers 16 residues. Germline V CDR1 and CDR2: LNHNV, YYDKDF (reference sequence). Trimming stripped 0 bases from V and 5 bases from J, with 14 bases between. The CDR3, as DNA: TGTGCCACCAGCAGAGATCAGGCGAGACTTAACAATGAGCAGTTCTTC. It specifies CATSRDQARLNNEQFF.

The chain carries TRBV11-2 and TRBJ2-1; 9 bases are a match to TRBD2. Looked up from germline, CDR1 is SGHAT and CDR2 is FQNNGV. V shed 5 bases, J shed 12 bases, and the junction held 14 bases outside the gene matches. CDR3 size: 15 residues. The chain's CDR3 is CASSHRWLAGSGQFF. CDR3 nucleotides: TGTGCCAGCAGCCACCGGTGGCTAGCGGGGTCGGGGCAGTTCTTC.

The genes are TRBV4-2 and TRBJ2-7; D perhaps matches TRBD2 (6 bases). V dropped 0 bases and J dropped 0 bases, with 12 bases sitting between them. CDR1 is LGHNA and CDR2 is YNFKEQ in the germline V gene. CDR3 length: 16 residues. The DNA of the CDR3 is TGTGCCAGCAGCCAAGATCGCGGGATTAGCTCCTACGAGCAGTACTTC. Its protein is CASSQDRGISSYEQYF.

The chain couples TRBV29-1 to TRBJ2-1; D unresolved. Trimming took 0 bases from V and 0 from J, leaving 6 bases between them. CDR1 is SQVTM and CDR2 is ANQGSEA in the germline V gene. The CDR3 runs to 14 residues. In DNA form, the CDR3 reads TGCAGCGTTGAAGAGCAGGCCTCCTACAATGAGCAGTTCTTC. Amino acids: CSVEEQASYNEQFF.

V usage is TRBV25-1 and J usage is TRBJ2-7; no reliable D call. The CDR3 length is 11 residues. The V gene's germline CDR1 is MGHDK and CDR2 SYGVNS. V was clipped by 4 bases and J by 7 bases, with 8 bases between them. The CDR3: CASSGDYEQYF. CDR3 nucleotides: TGTGCCAGCAGTGGGGATTATGAGCAGTACTTC.

This clone came up once. The chain uses TRBV10-3 and TRBJ2-3; no firm D call. Trimming stripped 10 bases from V and 4 bases from J, with 18 bases between. Germline loops: CDR1 ENHRY, CDR2 SYGVKD. The CDR3 extends over 14 amino acids. CDR3 amino acids: CATQYRVGADTQYF. The DNA for the CDR3 is TGTGCCACGCAGTATAGGGTTGGGGCAGATACGCAGTATTTT.

This chain links TRBV11-2 with TRBJ2-7, with 11 nucleotides matching TRBD2. The CDR3 covers 14 residues. Per germline, CDR1 SGHAT and CDR2 FQNNGV. J was trimmed by 6 bases and V by 0 bases; bases with no gene match: 1. The chain's CDR3 is CASSLDSGRGEQYF. DNA for the CDR3: TGTGCCAGCAGCTTAGATAGCGGGAGGGGCGAGCAGTACTTC.

The CDR3 protein is CASSRDTLSYEQYF. CDR3 DNA sequence: TGTGCCAGCAGCCGGGACACCCTAAGCTACGAGCAGTACTTC. The chain has TRBV27 and TRBJ2-7, with D possibly TRBD1 on 6 matching bases. Germline lookup yields CDR1 MNHEY and CDR2 SMNVEV (reference sequence). Trimming cost V 6 bases and J 3 bases, with 15 bases left between them. The length of the CDR3 is 14 residues.

V and J are TRBV19 and TRBJ1-3; no definite D call. Germline assignment: CDR1 LNHDA and CDR2 SQIVND (reference sequence). Trimming took 3 bases from V and 4 from J, leaving 16 bases between them. This CDR3 comprises 16 residues. CDR3 bases: TGTGCCAGTAGTATCCTCGGCCGAGGCCTAGGAAACACCATATATTTT. Its protein is CASSILGRGLGNTIYF.

V usage is TRBV30 and J usage is TRBJ1-5; TRBD1 might be the D (5 bases). Trimming pared 1 base from V and 4 bases from J, leaving 14 bases between. This CDR3 region has 15 residues. In germline, CDR1 is GTSNPN, CDR2 SVGIG (reference sequence). This CDR3 reads CAWSGEGRTNQPQHF. The CDR3 nucleotides read TGTGCCTGGAGTGGAGAGGGGAGGACGAATCAGCCCCAGCATTTT.

V usage is TRBV2 and J usage is TRBJ2-1; the match to TRBD2 covers 8 bases. Trimming at V came to 4 bases and at J to 5 bases, leaving 13 bases not matched to a gene. The CDR3 has 17 amino acids. Germline V gives CDR1 SNHLY, CDR2 FYNNEI. The CDR3 here is CASSARPQREYDNEQFF. The CDR3 bases are TGTGCCAGCAGTGCAAGACCCCAGCGGGAGTACGACAATGAGCAGTTCTTC.

V and J are TRBV5-6 and TRBJ1-2; 9 bases are a match to TRBD1. J gave up 7 bases and V 0 bases, and 4 bases lay outside the gene matches. The length of the CDR3 is 14 residues. CDR1 is SGHDT, CDR2 YYEEEE, per germline. CDR3 protein: CASSLEQGARGYTF. CDR3 coding DNA: TGTGCCAGCAGCTTGGAACAGGGGGCGCGTGGCTACACCTTC.

This clone was detected once. The chain joins TRBV7-9 to TRBJ2-7; 7 bases line up with TRBD1. The germline V gene encodes CDR1 SEHNR and CDR2 FQNEAQ (reference sequence). With 4 bases clipped from V and 2 bases from J, the junction kept 5 bases outside the gene matches. The CDR3 totals 14 residues. DNA of the CDR3: TGTGCCAGCAGCTCCAGACAGGGCCCCTACGAGCAGTACTTC. Translating it yields CASSSRQGPYEQYF.

V is TRBV10-2 and J is TRBJ2-3; D not resolved. CDR3 size: 12 residues. Trimming removed 6 bases from V and 6 bases from J, with 10 bases in between. Germline V gene lookup returns CDR1 WSHSY and CDR2 SAAADI. The CDR3 DNA is TGCGCCAGCAGCATAAACGGGGATACGCAGTATTTT. Residues: CASSINGDTQYF.

The genes are TRBV7-2 and TRBJ1-5; D is uncertain. The CDR3 is 13 residues long. The V end lost 5 bases, the J end lost 9 bases, and 14 bases lay between the germline ends. CDR1 is SGHTA and CDR2 is FQGNSA in the germline V gene. CDR3 sequence reads: CASSTLSGGPQHF. CDR3 nucleotide sequence: TGTGCCAGCAGCACACTTTCTGGCGGGCCCCAGCATTTT.

This chain uses TRBV28 with TRBJ2-1; 8 bases map to TRBD2. The trim removed 8 bases at V and 4 bases at J, leaving 10 bases unmatched. Germline values: CDR1 MDHEN, CDR2 SYDVKM. This CDR3 has 15 residues. The CDR3 region has the DNA TGTGCCAGCCCACCGAGCGGGAGCGTGTACAATGAGCAGTTCTTC. It is translated as CASPPSGSVYNEQFF.

The V call is TRBV5-4, the J call TRBJ2-3, with 9 bases identical to TRBD2. The CDR3 covers 16 residues. Germline loops: CDR1 SGHNT, CDR2 YYREEE (reference sequence). V was clipped by 0 bases and J by 2 bases; unmatched bases: 4. The DNA for the CDR3 is TGTGCCAGCAGCTTGGGTGCTAGCGGGAACACAGATACGCAGTATTTT. This gives the protein CASSLGASGNTDTQYF.

The chain is built from TRBV23-1 and TRBJ2-7, with D perhaps TRBD2 (5 bases). TRBV23-1 belongs to the ORF category, with a function that is uncertain. The CDR3 is 15 residues long. Trimming pared 3 bases from V and 6 bases from J, leaving 18 bases between. The DNA of the CDR3 is TGCGCCAGCAGTCACCCGCATCGGAGGACGATCGAGCAGTACTTC. Translating gives CASSHPHRRTIEQYF.

V and J are TRBV5-8 and TRBJ1-4, with 8 bases matching TRBD1. Looked up from germline, CDR1 is SGHTS and CDR2 is YDEGEE. Trimming at V came to 2 bases and at J to 6 bases, leaving 9 bases not matched to a gene. The CDR3 contains 16 residues. The CDR3 reads CASSLPTGEGYEKLFF. In DNA, the CDR3 is TGTGCCAGCAGCTTACCGACAGGGGAGGGTTATGAAAAACTGTTTTTT.

The chain combines TRBV10-3 with TRBJ2-7, with 8 nucleotides matching TRBD1. Looked up from germline, CDR1 is ENHRY and CDR2 is SYGVKD. The CDR3 is 16 residues long. J lost 5 bases, V lost 4 bases, and 13 bases had no gene match. CDR3 sequence: CAISVGQGAILNEQYF. The CDR3 bases are TGTGCCATCAGTGTCGGGCAGGGGGCTATCTTGAACGAGCAGTACTTC.